This T cell receptor beta chain was found in a study of radiotherapy plus CTLA-4 blockade in lung cancer. Study-level findings and limits: Clones of tumor-derived TCRs expanded in blood after radiotherapy plus ipilimumab.

The study treated chemo-refractory metastatic non-small-cell lung cancer patients with focal radiation plus ipilimumab CTLA-4 blockade. A word on this clone: Antigen specificity is unknown.

Sequencing was performed with immunoSEQ multiplex PCR; in TCRdb, only in-frame clones are kept and a portion is missing. The table lists about 73,000 clones, more than 75% of them singletons. CDR1 and CDR2 (germline): LGHNT, FRNRAP. With 7 bases removed from V and 4 bases from J, the gap between germline ends came to 16 bases. This CDR3 spans 14 amino acids. Here the sequenced sample was peripheral blood, taken from a patient treated with radiotherapy plus ipilimumab. The chain recombines TRBV12-5 with TRBJ1-1; D uncertain. This TCR came from a human donor with non-small cell lung cancer that progressed on radiotherapy plus ipilimumab. The CDR3 region is CASVVSSGSTEAFF. CDR3 DNA sequence: TGTGCTAGTGTTGTTTCGTCCGGAAGCACTGAAGCTTTCTTT.